Sequencing of this T cell receptor (beta chain) was carried out in a study of blood T cells in healthy people across ages. Study-wide points: Estimates of diversity drawn from one million T cells were considered underestimates.

Using a J-beta primer mix together with a sample-barcoded 5' primer, a second PCR was run for roughly 6 to 11 cycles. Each CDR3 protein gets one entry after TCRdb re-called the 5' RACE reads with MiXCR. Counted here are about 2 million distinct CDR3 sequences, roughly 49% occurring once; the ten biggest clones make up over 2%. CDR3 length: 18 amino acids. Trimming shortened V by 4 bases and J by 2 bases, and 22 bases separated the two germline ends. Germline loops: CDR1 LGHDT, CDR2 YNNKEL (reference sequence). This clonotype was counted a few times. What it binds is unknown. The individuals who served as donors were healthy Caucasians living in Russia, aged roughly 6 to 100.

The clonotype was recovered from a woman aged 40 to 50 in good health. The sequencing sample was made of blood. V usage is TRBV3-1 and J usage is TRBJ2-3; tentative D call: TRBD2 (5 bases). The CDR3 protein is CASSPGRELPTHTDTQYF. The CDR3 DNA is TGTGCCAGCAGCCCAGGAAGGGAGTTACCGACACACACAGATACGCAGTATTTT.